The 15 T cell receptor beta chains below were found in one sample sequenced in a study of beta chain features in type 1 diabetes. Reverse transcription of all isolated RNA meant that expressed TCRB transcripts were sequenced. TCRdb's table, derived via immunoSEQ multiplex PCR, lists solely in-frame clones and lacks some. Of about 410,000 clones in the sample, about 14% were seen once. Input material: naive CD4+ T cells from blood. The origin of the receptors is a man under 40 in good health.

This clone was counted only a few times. The CDR3 loop is CAWGLAGFSTTFYEQYF. CDR3 sequence (DNA): TGTGCCTGGGGTCTAGCGGGGTTCTCTACAACCTTCTACGAGCAGTACTTC. V is TRBV30 and J is TRBJ2-7; 9 bases line up with TRBD2. J was trimmed by 3 bases and V by 5 bases; bases with no gene match: 17. The CDR3 spans 17 residues. Germline V lookup: CDR1 GTSNPN, CDR2 SVGIG (reference sequence).

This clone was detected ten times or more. CDR3 DNA: TGTGCCCGCAACCCCGGGACGTCGAGGTTTTTT. This gives the protein CARNPGTSRFF. V and J are TRBV21-1 and TRBJ2-2. TRBV21-1 is recorded as a pseudogene. The CDR3 consists of 11 residues.

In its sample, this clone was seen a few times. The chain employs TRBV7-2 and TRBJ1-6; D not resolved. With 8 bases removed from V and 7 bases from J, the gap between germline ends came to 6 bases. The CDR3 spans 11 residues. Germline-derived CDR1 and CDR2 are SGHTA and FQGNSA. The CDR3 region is CASGPNSPLHF. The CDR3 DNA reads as TGTGCCAGCGGACCGAATTCACCCCTCCACTTT.

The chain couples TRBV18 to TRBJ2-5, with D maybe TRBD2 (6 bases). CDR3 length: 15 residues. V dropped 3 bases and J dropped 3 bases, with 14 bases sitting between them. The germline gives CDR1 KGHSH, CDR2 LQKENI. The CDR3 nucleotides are TGTGCCAGCTCACCCCTGGCTGGACTAAAAGAGACCCAGTACTTC. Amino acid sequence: CASSPLAGLKETQYF.

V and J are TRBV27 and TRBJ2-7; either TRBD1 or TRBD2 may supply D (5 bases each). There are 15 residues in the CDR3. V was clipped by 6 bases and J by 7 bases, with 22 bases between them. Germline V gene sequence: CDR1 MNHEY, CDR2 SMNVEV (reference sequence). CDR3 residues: CASRPPGGLGKEQYV. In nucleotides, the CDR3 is TGTGCCAGCAGACCCCCTGGGGGTCTAGGAAAGGAGCAGTACGTC.

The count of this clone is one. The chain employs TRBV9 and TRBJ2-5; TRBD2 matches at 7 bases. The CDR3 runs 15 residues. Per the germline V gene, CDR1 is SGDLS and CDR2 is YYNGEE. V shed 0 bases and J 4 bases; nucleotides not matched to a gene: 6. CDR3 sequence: CASSVDSGVGETQYF. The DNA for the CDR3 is TGTGCCAGCAGCGTAGACAGCGGGGTGGGAGAGACCCAGTACTTC.

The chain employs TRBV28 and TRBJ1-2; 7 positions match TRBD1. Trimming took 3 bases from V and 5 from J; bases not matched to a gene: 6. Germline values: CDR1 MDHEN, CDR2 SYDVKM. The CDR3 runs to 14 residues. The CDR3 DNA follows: TGTGCCAGCAGTTTCCCGGACAGGCTGTATGGCTACACCTTC. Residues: CASSFPDRLYGYTF.

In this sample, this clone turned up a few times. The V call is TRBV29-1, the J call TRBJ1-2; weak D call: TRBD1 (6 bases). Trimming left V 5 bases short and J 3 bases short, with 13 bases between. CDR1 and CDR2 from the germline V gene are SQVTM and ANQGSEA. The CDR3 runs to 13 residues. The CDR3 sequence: CSVHKGEDYGYTF. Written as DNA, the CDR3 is TGCAGCGTTCATAAGGGGGAAGACTATGGCTACACCTTC.

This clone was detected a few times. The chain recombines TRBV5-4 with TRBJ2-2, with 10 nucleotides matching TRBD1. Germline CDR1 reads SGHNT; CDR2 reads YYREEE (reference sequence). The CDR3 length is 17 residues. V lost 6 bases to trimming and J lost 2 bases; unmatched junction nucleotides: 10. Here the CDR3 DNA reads TGTGCCAGCACCATTGGCGGGACAGGGGTCAACACCGGGGAGCTGTTTTTT. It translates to CASTIGGTGVNTGELFF. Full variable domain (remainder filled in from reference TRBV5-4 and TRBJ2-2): ETGVTQSPTHLIKTRGQQVTLRCSSQSGHNTVSWYQQALGQGPQFIFQYYREEENGRGNFPPRFSGLQFPNYSSELNVNALELDDSALYLCASTIGGTGVNTGELFFGEGSRLTVL.

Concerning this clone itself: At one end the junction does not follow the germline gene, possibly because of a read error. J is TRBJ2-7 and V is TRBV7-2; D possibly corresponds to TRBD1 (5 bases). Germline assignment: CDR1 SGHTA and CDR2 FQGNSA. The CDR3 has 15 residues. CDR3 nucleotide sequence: TGTGCCAGCACCTTATCGGCAGGGCGAACCTACGAGCAGTACTTC. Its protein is CASTLSAGRTYEQYF.

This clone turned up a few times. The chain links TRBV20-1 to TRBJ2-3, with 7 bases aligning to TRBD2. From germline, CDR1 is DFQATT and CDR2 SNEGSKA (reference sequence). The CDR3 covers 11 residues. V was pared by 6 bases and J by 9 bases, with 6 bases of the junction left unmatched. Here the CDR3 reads CSAQLGGTQYF. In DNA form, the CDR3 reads TGCAGTGCCCAACTGGGGGGGACGCAGTATTTT.

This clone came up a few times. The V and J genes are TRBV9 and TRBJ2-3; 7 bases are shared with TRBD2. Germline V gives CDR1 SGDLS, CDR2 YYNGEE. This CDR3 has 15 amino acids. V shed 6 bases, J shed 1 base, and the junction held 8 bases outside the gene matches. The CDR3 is CASTVTSFGTDTQYF. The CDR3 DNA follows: TGTGCCAGCACCGTGACTAGCTTCGGCACAGATACGCAGTATTTT.

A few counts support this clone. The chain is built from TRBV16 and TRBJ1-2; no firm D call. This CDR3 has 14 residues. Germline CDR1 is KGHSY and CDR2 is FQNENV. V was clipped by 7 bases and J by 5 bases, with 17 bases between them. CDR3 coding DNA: TGTGCCAGCAAGAGGCAGGAGACTGGGTATGGCTACACCTTC. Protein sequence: CASKRQETGYGYTF.

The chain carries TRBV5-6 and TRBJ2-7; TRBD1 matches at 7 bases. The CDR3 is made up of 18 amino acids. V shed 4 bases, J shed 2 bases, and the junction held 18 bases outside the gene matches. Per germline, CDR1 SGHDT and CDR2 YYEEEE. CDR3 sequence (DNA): TGTGCCAGCAGCCCTACGAGGGGGCTCTCGCAACATACCTACGAGCAGTACTTC. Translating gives CASSPTRGLSQHTYEQYF.

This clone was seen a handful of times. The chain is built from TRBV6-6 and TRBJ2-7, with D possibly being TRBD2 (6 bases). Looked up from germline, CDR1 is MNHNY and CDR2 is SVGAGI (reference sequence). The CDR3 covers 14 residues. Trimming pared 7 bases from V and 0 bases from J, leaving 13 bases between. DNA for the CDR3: TGTGCCAGCACCCGGGCGGGGAGCTCCTACGAGCAGTACGTC. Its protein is CASTRAGSSYEQYV.